The sequence of this T cell receptor beta chain was determined in a study of liver allograft versus peripheral blood T cells. Study-level background: A comparison was made between T cell receptor repertoires in transplanted livers and those in recipients' peripheral blood.

The CDR3 totals 14 residues. CDR1 and CDR2 (germline): MDHEN, SYDVKM. V lost 6 bases and J lost 2, with 13 bases in between. Each CDR3 protein is one row after TCRdb ran MiXCR on the reads. The sample has 9,500 to 12,000 distinct CDR3 sequences; 15% to 20% are singletons. Within the sample, this clonotype is medium-sized (0.01 to 0.1%). The source is a human patient who had a liver transplant. A share of the T cells may be of graft donor origin. J is TRBJ1-2 and V is TRBV28; tentative D call: TRBD1 (5 bases). The CDR3 coding sequence is TGTGCCAGCAGACAACCGGGGGAGAACTATGGCTACACCTTC. Translated, it gives CASRQPGENYGYTF.